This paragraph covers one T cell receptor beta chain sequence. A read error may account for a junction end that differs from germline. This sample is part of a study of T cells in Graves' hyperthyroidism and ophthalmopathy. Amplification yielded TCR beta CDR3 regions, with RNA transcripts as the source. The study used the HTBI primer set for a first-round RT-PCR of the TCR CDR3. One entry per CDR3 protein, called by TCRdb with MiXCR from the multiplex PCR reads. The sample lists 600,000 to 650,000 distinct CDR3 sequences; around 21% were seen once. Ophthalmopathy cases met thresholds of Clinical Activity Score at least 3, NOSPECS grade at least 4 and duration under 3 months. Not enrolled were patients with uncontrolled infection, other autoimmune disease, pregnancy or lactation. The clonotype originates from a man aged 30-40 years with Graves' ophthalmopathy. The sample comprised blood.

CDR3 bases: TGCGCCAGCAGCCCACGGACCGCGAACACTGGAGCTTTCTTT. This codes for CASSPRTANTGAFF. The V gene is TRBV5-1, the J gene TRBJ1-1; D gene ambiguous. This CDR3 spans 14 amino acids. Germline loops: CDR1 SGHRS, CDR2 YFSETQ. Supplemented by reference TRBV5-1 and TRBJ1-1, the full variable domain reads KAGVTQTPRYLIKTRGQQVTLSCSPISGHRSVSWYQQTPGQGLQFLFEYFSETQRNKGNFPGRFSGRQFSNSRSEMNVSTLELGDSALYLCASSPRTANTGAFFGQGTRLTVV.